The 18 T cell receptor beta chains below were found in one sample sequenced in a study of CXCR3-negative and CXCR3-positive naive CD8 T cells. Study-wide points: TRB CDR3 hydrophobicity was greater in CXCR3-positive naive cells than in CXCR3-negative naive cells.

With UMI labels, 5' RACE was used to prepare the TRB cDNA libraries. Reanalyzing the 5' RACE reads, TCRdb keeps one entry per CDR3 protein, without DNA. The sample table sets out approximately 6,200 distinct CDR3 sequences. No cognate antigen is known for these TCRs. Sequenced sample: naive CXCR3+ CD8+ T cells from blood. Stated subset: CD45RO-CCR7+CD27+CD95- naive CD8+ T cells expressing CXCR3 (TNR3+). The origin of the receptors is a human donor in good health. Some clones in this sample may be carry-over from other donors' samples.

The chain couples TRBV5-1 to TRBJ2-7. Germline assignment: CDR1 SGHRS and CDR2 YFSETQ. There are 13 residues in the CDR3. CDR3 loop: CASSVGPTYEQYF.

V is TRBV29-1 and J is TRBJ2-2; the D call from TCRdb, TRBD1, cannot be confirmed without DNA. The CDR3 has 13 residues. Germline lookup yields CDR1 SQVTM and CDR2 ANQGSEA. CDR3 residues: CSAATGHTGELFF.

CDR3 region: CASKGDARVLTF. The rearrangement links TRBV28 to TRBJ2-6; as DNA is missing, the TRBD1 call by TCRdb cannot be tested. The germline gives CDR1 MDHEN, CDR2 SYDVKM. There are 12 residues in the CDR3.

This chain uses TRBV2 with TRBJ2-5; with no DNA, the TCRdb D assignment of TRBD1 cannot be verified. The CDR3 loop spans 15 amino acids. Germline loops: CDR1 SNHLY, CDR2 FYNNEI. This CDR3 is CASRGTGENQETQYF. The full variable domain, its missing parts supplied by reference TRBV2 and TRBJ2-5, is EPEVTQTPSHQVTQMGQEVILRCVPISNHLYFYWYRQILGQKVEFLVSFYNNEISEKSEIFDDQFSVERPDGSNFTLKIRSTKLEDSAMYFCASRGTGENQETQYFGPGTRLLVL.

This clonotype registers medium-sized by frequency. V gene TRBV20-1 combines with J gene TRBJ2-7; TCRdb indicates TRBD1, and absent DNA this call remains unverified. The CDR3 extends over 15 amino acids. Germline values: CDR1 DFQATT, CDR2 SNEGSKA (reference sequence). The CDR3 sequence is CSATNDRDAAYEQYF.

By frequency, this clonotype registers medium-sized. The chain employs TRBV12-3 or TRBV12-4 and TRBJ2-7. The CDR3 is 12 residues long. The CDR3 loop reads CASSRASYEQYF.

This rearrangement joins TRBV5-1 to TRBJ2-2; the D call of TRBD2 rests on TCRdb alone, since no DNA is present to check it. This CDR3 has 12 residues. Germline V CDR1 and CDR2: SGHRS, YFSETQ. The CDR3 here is CASSSSPGELFF.

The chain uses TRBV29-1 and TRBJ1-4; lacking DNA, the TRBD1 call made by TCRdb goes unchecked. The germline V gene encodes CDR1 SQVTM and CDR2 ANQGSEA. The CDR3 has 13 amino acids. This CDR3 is CSVVRGATEKLFF. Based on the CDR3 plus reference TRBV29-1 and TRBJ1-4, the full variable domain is SAVISQKPSRDICQRGTSLTIQCQVDSQVTMMFWYRQQPGQSLTLIATANQGSEATYESGFVIDKFPISRPNLTFSTLTVSNMSPEDSSIYLCSVVRGATEKLFFGSGTQLSVL.

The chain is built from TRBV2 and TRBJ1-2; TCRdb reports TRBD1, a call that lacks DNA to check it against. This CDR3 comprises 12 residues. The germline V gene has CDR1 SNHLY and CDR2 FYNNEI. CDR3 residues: CAVQGSGYGYTF.

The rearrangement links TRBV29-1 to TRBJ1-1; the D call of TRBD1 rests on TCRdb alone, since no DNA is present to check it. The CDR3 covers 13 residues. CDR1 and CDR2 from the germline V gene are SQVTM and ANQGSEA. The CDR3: CSVERGMNTEAFF.

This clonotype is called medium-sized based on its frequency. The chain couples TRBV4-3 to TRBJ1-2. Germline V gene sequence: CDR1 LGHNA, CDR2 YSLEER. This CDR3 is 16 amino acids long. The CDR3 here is CASSQDEETPRRGYTF.

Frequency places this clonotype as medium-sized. The CDR3 sequence: CASSPGWNEQYF. The V gene is TRBV7-2, the J gene TRBJ2-7. CDR3 length equals 12 residues. The germline V gene has CDR1 SGHTA and CDR2 FQGNSA.

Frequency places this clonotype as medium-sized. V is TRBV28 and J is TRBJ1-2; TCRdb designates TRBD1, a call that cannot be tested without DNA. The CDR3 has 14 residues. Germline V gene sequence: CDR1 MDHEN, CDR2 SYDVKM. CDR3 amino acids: CASSSELDSLDYTF.

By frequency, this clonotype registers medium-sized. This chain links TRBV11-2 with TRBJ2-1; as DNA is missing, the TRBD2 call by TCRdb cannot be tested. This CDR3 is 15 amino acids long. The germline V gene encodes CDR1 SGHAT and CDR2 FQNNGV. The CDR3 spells CASSLGAGAGNEQFF. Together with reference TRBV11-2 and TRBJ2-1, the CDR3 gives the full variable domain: EAGVAQSPRYKIIEKRQSVAFWCNPISGHATLYWYQQILGQGPKLLIQFQNNGVVDDSQLPKDRFSAERLKGVDSTLKIQPAKLEDSAVYLCASSLGAGAGNEQFFGPGTRLTVL.

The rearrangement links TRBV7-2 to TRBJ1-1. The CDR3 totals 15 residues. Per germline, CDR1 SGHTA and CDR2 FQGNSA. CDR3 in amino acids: CASSLGFSIIGEAFF.

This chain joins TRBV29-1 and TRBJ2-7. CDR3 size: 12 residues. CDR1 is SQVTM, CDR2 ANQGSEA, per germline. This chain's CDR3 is CSVEDRAYEQYF.

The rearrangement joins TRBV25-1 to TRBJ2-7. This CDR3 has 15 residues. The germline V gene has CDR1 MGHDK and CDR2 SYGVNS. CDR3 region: CASSELVRSSYEQYF.

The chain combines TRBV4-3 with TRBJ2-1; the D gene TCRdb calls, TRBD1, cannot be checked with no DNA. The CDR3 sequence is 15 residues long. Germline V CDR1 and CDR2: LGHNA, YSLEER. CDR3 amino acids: CASSEGQFIYNEQFF.